This note documents a single T cell receptor (beta chain) sequence. The use of a sample-barcoded 5' primer and a J-beta primer mix characterized a second PCR of about 7 to 12 cycles. Each cDNA molecule was tagged by a template-switch adaptor that had 12 random nucleotides. TCRdb re-analysed the 5' RACE reads in MiXCR, keeping a single row per CDR3 protein. The table includes about 680,000 distinct CDR3 sequences, about 52% detected once. Per the germline V gene, CDR1 is SEHNR and CDR2 is FQNEAQ (reference sequence). The CDR3 sequence is 17 residues long. This record belongs to a study of blood T cells in healthy people across ages. Turning to the study itself: Template switching retrieved approximately one barcoded beta molecule for each two T cells.

The chain employs TRBV7-9 and TRBJ2-1, with 9 nucleotides matching TRBD2. Gene TRBJ2-7 matches the end of the DNA better, so the J call may be wrong. The receptor's source is a woman aged 60-70 years in good health. The sample consisted of blood. CDR3 residues: CASSSSFSGSSYNEQYF. DNA of the CDR3: TGTGCCAGCAGCTCTTCCTTTAGCGGGAGCTCCTACAATGAGCAGTACTTC.